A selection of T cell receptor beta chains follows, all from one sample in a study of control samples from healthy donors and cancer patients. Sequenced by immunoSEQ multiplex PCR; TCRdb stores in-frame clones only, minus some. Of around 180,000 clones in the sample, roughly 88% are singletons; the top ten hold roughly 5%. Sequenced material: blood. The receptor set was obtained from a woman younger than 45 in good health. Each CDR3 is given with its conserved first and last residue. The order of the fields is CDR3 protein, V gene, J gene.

CASRRLATGASGEQYF,TRBV27,TRBJ2-7
CASSQVRGGGILGYTF,TRBV14,TRBJ1-2
CASSPGQVNLAKNIQYF,TRBV28,TRBJ2-4
CASSKRERFIGTGELFF,TRBV21-1,TRBJ2-2
CASRVYQETQYF,TRBV2,TRBJ2-5
CASSPLSMQAGGAQYF,TRBV18,TRBJ2-5
CASSLASRYEQYF,TRBV7-9,TRBJ2-7
CASSPGQSYGYTF,TRBV7-9,TRBJ1-2
CATSRARTPYEQYF,TRBV15,TRBJ2-7
CASSQDPGFADTQYF,TRBV4-1,TRBJ2-3
CASSLRDGARAGDTEAFF,TRBV28,TRBJ1-1
CASSGDTGGAYNEQFF,TRBV5-6,TRBJ2-1
CASSLGDSSSYEQYF,TRBV3-1/TRBV3-2,TRBJ2-7
CASRTGVTEKLFF,TRBV6-5,TRBJ1-4
CASSLARTPFTGELFF,TRBV5-6,TRBJ2-2
CASSLRENIQYF,TRBV7-9,TRBJ2-4
CASSLTMNTEAFF,TRBV12-3/TRBV12-4,TRBJ1-1
CASSSGTPFGGTQYF,TRBV5-4,TRBJ2-5
CASSIDQGVSGEAFF,TRBV19,TRBJ1-1
CASSLDSPNEQFF,TRBV7-9,TRBJ2-1
CAITTKRDRGGNTIYF,TRBV10-3,TRBJ1-3
CASSEASILEDTIYF,TRBV6-1,TRBJ1-3
CASSEARGQDQPQHF,TRBV2,TRBJ1-5
CASSPSREREDKDTQYF,TRBV3-1/TRBV3-2,TRBJ2-3
CASARDDSGNTIYF,TRBV6-5,TRBJ1-3
CSASLGPPYEQYF,TRBV20-1,TRBJ2-7
CASSRDRAYNEQFF,TRBV2,TRBJ2-1
CASSQAPGGNQPQHF,TRBV5-5,TRBJ1-5
CAWSGGPGTQYF,TRBV30,TRBJ2-5
CASSQKLAYEQYF,TRBV4-1,TRBJ2-7
CASGHQVGFTEAFF,TRBV6-5,TRBJ1-1
CASSLGQGVGNTIYF,TRBV5-4,TRBJ1-3
CASSLGLDRPSTDTQYF,TRBV7-9,TRBJ2-3
CASSRQADNYGYTF,TRBV6-5,TRBJ1-2
CASSPRGAIQGDTIYF,TRBV28,TRBJ1-3
CSARHRETQYF,TRBV20-1,TRBJ2-5
CASSLGYEQYF,TRBV5-5,TRBJ2-7
CASRIISQNTEAFF,TRBV10-2,TRBJ1-1
CASSPWGGGATDTQYF,TRBV9,TRBJ2-3
CAIKGNRETGELFF,TRBV10-3,TRBJ2-2
CASSYEVGFGANVLTF,TRBV6-5,TRBJ2-6
CASSQDSAGGREQYF,TRBV4-1,TRBJ2-7
CASSGNLKRPSTDTQYF,TRBV7-9,TRBJ2-3
CSVAGPNYGYTF,TRBV29-1,TRBJ1-2
CATLAKNIQYF,TRBV12-3/TRBV12-4,TRBJ2-4
CASSIGAGRHEQFF,TRBV19,TRBJ2-1
CASSLNREQPQHF,TRBV6-6,TRBJ1-5
CASSLSGTGVGYTF,TRBV27,TRBJ1-2
CASSYHSSGSADTQYF,TRBV6-5,TRBJ2-3
CASSPTTGGMDTQYF,TRBV7-9,TRBJ2-3
CASSETAVTSQYF,TRBV6-1,TRBJ2-3
CATRSSRGDTEAFF,TRBV10-3,TRBJ1-1
CASSVAGQGTGEAFF,TRBV9,TRBJ1-1
CSVWGGGGSTDTQYF,TRBV29-1,TRBJ2-3
CASSGDGTGFLYGYTF,TRBV27,TRBJ1-2
CASSLETGTDTQYF,TRBV5-1,TRBJ2-3
CASSYSNRNYEQYF,TRBV6-5,TRBJ2-7
CASSLRGQDFAGELFF,TRBV7-6,TRBJ2-2
CASTDRGDVTEAFF,TRBV2,TRBJ1-1